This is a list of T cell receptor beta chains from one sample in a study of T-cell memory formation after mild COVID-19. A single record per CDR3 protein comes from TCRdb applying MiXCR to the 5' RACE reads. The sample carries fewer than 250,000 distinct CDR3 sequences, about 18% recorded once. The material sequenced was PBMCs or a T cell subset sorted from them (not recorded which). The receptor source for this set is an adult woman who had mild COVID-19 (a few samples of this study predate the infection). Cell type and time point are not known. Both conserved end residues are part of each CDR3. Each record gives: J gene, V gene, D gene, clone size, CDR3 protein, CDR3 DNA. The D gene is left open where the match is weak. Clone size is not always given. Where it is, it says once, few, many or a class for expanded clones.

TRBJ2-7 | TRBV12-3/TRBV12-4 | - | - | CASSPLGGSSYEQYF | TGTGCCAGCAGTCCCCTCGGGGGCAGCTCCTACGAGCAGTACTTC
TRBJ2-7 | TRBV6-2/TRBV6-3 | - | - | CASSYGGVLEYEQYF | TGTGCCAGCAGTTACGGAGGGGTGCTTGAGTACGAGCAGTACTTC
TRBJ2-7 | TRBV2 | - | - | CASTAAYEQYF | TGTGCCAGCACCGCGGCCTACGAGCAGTACTTC
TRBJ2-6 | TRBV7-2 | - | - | CASSFRSGTSGANVLTF | TGTGCCAGCAGCTTTAGATCGGGAACCTCTGGGGCCAACGTCCTGACTTTC
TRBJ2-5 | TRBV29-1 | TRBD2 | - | CSATAGREKTQYF | TGCAGCGCTACAGCGGGGCGGGAGAAGACCCAGTACTTC
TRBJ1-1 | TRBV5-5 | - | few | CASSSTVRLDTEAFF | TGTGCCAGCAGCTCCACGGTTAGATTGGACACTGAAGCTTTCTTT
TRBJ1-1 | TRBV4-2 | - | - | CASSQDNRTPSGTEAFF | TGTGCCAGCAGCCAAGACAACCGAACACCTTCGGGGACTGAAGCTTTCTTT
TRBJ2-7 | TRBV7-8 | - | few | CASSLVGSLSYEQYF | TGTGCCAGCAGCTTAGTGGGCAGTTTATCGTACGAGCAGTACTTC
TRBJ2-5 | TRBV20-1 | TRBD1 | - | CSARPRDRGRPGETQYF | TGCAGTGCTCGGCCCCGGGACAGGGGGCGCCCAGGGGAGACCCAGTACTTC
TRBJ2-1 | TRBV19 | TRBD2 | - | CASTGLAGSALYNEQFF | TGTGCCAGTACCGGGCTAGCGGGGAGCGCACTCTACAATGAGCAGTTCTTC
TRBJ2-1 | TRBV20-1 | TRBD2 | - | CSARTSGSFNEQFF | TGCAGTGCTAGGACTAGCGGGAGTTTCAATGAGCAGTTCTTC
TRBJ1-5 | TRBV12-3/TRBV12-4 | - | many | CASAPGFNQPQHF | TGTGCCAGCGCACCGGGATTCAATCAGCCCCAGCATTTT
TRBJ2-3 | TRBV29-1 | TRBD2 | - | CSVESSGGTDTQYF | TGCAGCGTTGAGTCTAGCGGGGGCACAGATACGCAGTATTTT
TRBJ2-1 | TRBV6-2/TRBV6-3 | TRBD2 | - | CASSLGSGSRGEQFF | TGTGCCAGCAGCCTTGGTAGCGGGTCTAGGGGTGAGCAGTTCTTC
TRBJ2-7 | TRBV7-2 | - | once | CASSLTVSSYEQYF | TGTGCCAGCAGCTTAACAGTTAGCTCCTACGAGCAGTACTTC
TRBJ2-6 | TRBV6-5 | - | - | CASSYSRTSGANVLTF | TGTGCCAGCAGTTACTCAAGGACCTCTGGGGCCAACGTCCTGACTTTC
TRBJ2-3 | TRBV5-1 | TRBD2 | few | CASSLSGLAGGGHTDTQYF | TGCGCCAGCAGCCTGAGCGGACTAGCGGGAGGGGGCCACACAGATACGCAGTATTTT
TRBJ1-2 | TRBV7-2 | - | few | CASSLAGGYTF | TGTGCCAGCAGCTTAGCCGGTGGCTACACCTTC
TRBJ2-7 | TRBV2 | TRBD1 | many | CASWDRAYEQYF | TGTGCCAGCTGGGACAGAGCCTACGAGCAGTACTTC
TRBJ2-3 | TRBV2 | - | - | CSSSGGDTQYF | TGTTCCAGCAGTGGCGGAGATACGCAGTATTTT
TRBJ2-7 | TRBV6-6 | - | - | CASGTGPPTYEQYF | TGTGCCAGCGGAACTGGACCTCCGACCTACGAGCAGTACTTC
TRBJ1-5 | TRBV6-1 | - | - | CASILSRALGNQPQHF | TGTGCCAGCATCTTATCGCGGGCGCTAGGCAATCAGCCCCAGCATTTT
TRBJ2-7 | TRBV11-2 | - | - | CASSLVTNYEQYF | TGTGCCAGCAGCTTAGTCACTAACTACGAGCAGTACTTC
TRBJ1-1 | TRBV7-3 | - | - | CASSLGGRDEAFF | TGTGCCAGCAGCTTAGGGGGGAGAGATGAAGCTTTCTTT
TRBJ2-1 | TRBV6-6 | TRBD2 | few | CASSYRTSRSSYNEQFF | TGTGCCAGCAGTTATAGGACTAGCAGGTCGTCCTACAATGAGCAGTTCTTC
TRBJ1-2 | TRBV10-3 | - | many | CAIGYSYGYTF | TGTGCCATCGGCTACAGCTATGGCTACACCTTC
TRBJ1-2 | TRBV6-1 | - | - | CASSALDSYGSANYGYTF | TGTGCCAGCAGTGCTTTGGACAGTTACGGCTCTGCCAACTATGGCTACACCTTC
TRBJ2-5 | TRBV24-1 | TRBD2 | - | CATSDPTGEGGETQYF | TGTGCCACCAGTGACCCCACCGGGGAGGGTGGAGAGACCCAGTACTTC
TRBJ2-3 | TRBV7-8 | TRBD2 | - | CASSVTQIAGVGDTQYF | TGTGCCAGCAGCGTAACACAAATAGCGGGAGTAGGTGATACGCAGTATTTT
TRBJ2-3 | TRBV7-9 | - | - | CASSPTTSTDTQYF | TGTGCCAGCAGCCCCACGACTAGCACAGATACGCAGTATTTT
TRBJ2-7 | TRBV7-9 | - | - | CASSLYRDEQYF | TGTGCCAGCAGCTTATATAGAGACGAGCAGTACTTC
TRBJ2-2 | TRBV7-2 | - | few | CASSPRHGAGELFF | TGTGCCAGCAGCCCCCGACATGGGGCCGGGGAGCTGTTTTTT
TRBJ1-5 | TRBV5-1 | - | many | CASSTGQNNQPQHF | TGCGCCAGCAGCACAGGACAGAACAATCAGCCCCAGCATTTT
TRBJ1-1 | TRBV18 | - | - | CASSPVQGSEAFF | TGTGCCAGCTCACCAGTACAGGGATCTGAAGCTTTCTTT
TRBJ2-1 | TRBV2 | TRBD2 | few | CASNGGSGDEQFF | TGTGCCAGCAACGGCGGGAGTGGCGATGAGCAGTTCTTC
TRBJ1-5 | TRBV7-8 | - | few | CASSLDYSNQPQHF | TGTGCCAGCAGCTTAGATTATAGCAATCAGCCCCAGCATTTT
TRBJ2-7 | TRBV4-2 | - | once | CASSQDLSWDYEQYF | TGTGCCAGCAGCCAAGATTTGTCATGGGACTACGAGCAGTACTTC